The 21 T cell receptor beta chains in this list originate from one sample, sequenced in a study of Tregs in tolerant kidney transplant recipients. The protocol was immunoSEQ multiplex PCR, while the TCRdb copy is restricted to in-frame clones and leaves out a portion. Among 110,000 or so clones listed, roughly nine tenths were seen once. Sequenced sample: CD4+ T cells from blood. These receptors all come from a human donor in good health.

V and J are TRBV18 and TRBJ2-7, with 8 bases that match TRBD1. CDR1 is KGHSH and CDR2 is LQKENI in the germline V gene. This CDR3 has 14 residues. The V gene end was trimmed by 0 bases and the J gene end by 3 bases; junction bases not matched to a gene: 1. CDR3 in amino acids: CASSPPDRVYEQYF. CDR3 bases: TGTGCCAGCTCACCACCGGACAGGGTCTACGAGCAGTACTTC.

This chain links TRBV5-4 with TRBJ2-3; D gene uncertain. This CDR3 spans 16 amino acids. V was pared by 0 bases and J by 2 bases, with 13 bases between. Germline assignment: CDR1 SGHNT and CDR2 YYREEE (reference sequence). The CDR3 region has the DNA TGTGCCAGCAGCTTGGCGGGTCAAGGTTCCACAGATACGCAGTATTTT. Encoded protein: CASSLAGQGSTDTQYF.

The CDR3 here is CASSVGQRSRETQYF. DNA for the CDR3: TGTGCCAGCAGTGTCGGGCAGCGAAGTCGAGAGACCCAGTACTTC. V gene TRBV6-5 combines with J gene TRBJ2-5; D is uncertain. The CDR3 runs to 15 residues. Trimming shortened V by 5 bases and J by 4 bases, and 17 bases separated the two germline ends. The V gene's germline CDR1 is MNHEY and CDR2 SVGAGI.

This clone was seen a few times. The chain carries TRBV7-9 and TRBJ2-3, with D perhaps being TRBD1 or TRBD2 (5 bases each). This CDR3 comprises 15 residues. Germline V CDR1 and CDR2: SEHNR, FQNEAQ (reference sequence). Trimming removed 2 bases from V and 2 bases from J, with 11 bases in between. The DNA of the CDR3 is TGTGCCAGCAGCTTACAGGGACCCCCCACAGATACGCAGTATTTT. This codes for CASSLQGPPTDTQYF. Supplemented by reference TRBV7-9 and TRBJ2-3, the full variable domain reads DTGVSQNPRHKITKRGQNVTFRCDPISEHNRLYWYRQTLGQGPEFLTYFQNEAQLEKSRLLSDRFSAERPKGSFSTLEIQRTEQGDSAMYLCASSLQGPPTDTQYFGPGTRLTVL.

The chain uses TRBV2 and TRBJ2-7, with D tentatively TRBD1 (6 bases). The CDR3 loop spans 12 amino acids. CDR1 and CDR2 from the germline V gene are SNHLY and FYNNEI. Trimming removed 4 bases at V and 2 bases at J, with 6 bases between. As DNA, the CDR3 is TGTGCCAGCAGTGGGACAGCCTACGAGCAGTACTTC. Translating it yields CASSGTAYEQYF.

J is TRBJ1-1 and V is TRBV5-1, with D hard to call. CDR1 and CDR2 from the germline V gene are SGHRS and YFSETQ. The CDR3 has 15 residues. Trimming took 0 bases from V and 1 from J, leaving 10 bases between them. CDR3 in amino acids: CASSLDPSGNTEAFF. The CDR3 bases are TGCGCCAGCAGCTTGGACCCTTCCGGGAACACTGAAGCTTTCTTT.

The chain recombines TRBV30 with TRBJ2-1; perhaps TRBD2 as D (6 bases). The CDR3 length is 14 residues. Germline CDR1 reads GTSNPN; CDR2 reads SVGIG (reference sequence). Trimming shortened V by 0 bases and J by 2 bases, and 8 bases separated the two germline ends. CDR3 in amino acids: CAWSVGGTYNEQFF. CDR3 DNA: TGTGCCTGGAGTGTCGGCGGGACCTACAATGAGCAGTTCTTC. The variable domain in full, with the rest retrieved from reference TRBV30 and TRBJ2-1, is SQTIHQWPATLVQPVGSPLSLECTVEGTSNPNLYWYRQAAGRGLQLLFYSVGIGQISSEVPQNLSASRPQDRQFILSSKKLLLSDSGFYLCAWSVGGTYNEQFFGPGTRLTVL.

This sequence joins TRBV5-6 and TRBJ2-5, with no clear D. Per germline, CDR1 SGHDT and CDR2 YYEEEE. This CDR3 comprises 13 residues. V shed 2 bases and J shed 1 base, with 6 bases lying between them. The CDR3 DNA reads TGTGCCAGCAGCTTAGTAGGCCAAGAGACCCAGTACTTC. Protein product: CASSLVGQETQYF.

This chain uses TRBV6-5 with TRBJ2-7; 7 nucleotides agree with TRBD2. The V gene's germline CDR1 is MNHEY and CDR2 SVGAGI. CDR3 size: 15 residues. Unmatched junction bases numbered 11, after V lost 8 bases and J lost 1 base. DNA for the CDR3: TGTGCCAGCCGCTTGCTGGGAGGGCAGTCCTACGAGCAGTACTTC. Its translation: CASRLLGGQSYEQYF.

Turning to this clone: The sample holds other DNA sequences that translate to the same CDR3. The chain carries TRBV18 and TRBJ1-5; no definite D call. This CDR3 comprises 13 residues. CDR1 and CDR2 (germline): KGHSH, LQKENI. With 3 bases removed from V and 1 base from J, the gap between germline ends came to 4 bases. The CDR3 DNA reads as TGTGCCAGCTCACCGGGGAGCAATCAGCCCCAGCATTTT. Its protein is CASSPGSNQPQHF.

This chain connects TRBV5-4 to TRBJ2-1, with 12 bases aligning to TRBD2. The CDR3 extends over 16 amino acids. Trimming at V came to 4 bases and at J to 7 bases, leaving 9 bases not matched to a gene. CDR1 SGHNT and CDR2 YYREEE come from the germline V gene (reference sequence). In DNA form, the CDR3 reads TGTGCCAGCAGCCCGATGACTAGCGGGAGATCGAATGAGCAGTTCTTC. It is translated as CASSPMTSGRSNEQFF.

The chain has TRBV28 and TRBJ2-1, with 7 positions matching TRBD2. After removal of 5 bases from V and 9 bases from J, the junction contained 13 bases not matched to a gene. Germline loops: CDR1 MDHEN, CDR2 SYDVKM. CDR3 length: 15 amino acids. CDR3 in DNA: TGTGCCAGCAGTGTCCAGGGAGGGGCTCGGGGTGAGCAGTTCTTC. Its protein product is CASSVQGGARGEQFF.

This clone was observed a single time. The CDR3 here is CASSLTSGTDTQYF. The CDR3, as DNA: TGCGCCAGCAGCCTGACTAGCGGTACAGATACGCAGTATTTT. The chain uses TRBV5-1 and TRBJ2-3; 9 bases line up with TRBD2. The CDR3 is 14 amino acids. The germline CDR1 and CDR2 sequences are SGHRS and YFSETQ. V dropped 4 bases and J dropped 3; count of bases not matched to a gene: 3.

The chain has TRBV19 and TRBJ2-6; D gene uncertain. Germline V gene sequence: CDR1 LNHDA, CDR2 SQIVND (reference sequence). CDR3 length equals 14 residues. V dropped 6 bases and J dropped 3 bases, with 9 bases sitting between them. The CDR3, as DNA: TGTGCCAGTAGGGTCGCAAGTGGGGCCAACGTCCTGACTTTC. Protein sequence: CASRVASGANVLTF. Complete variable domain (other parts from reference TRBV19 and TRBJ2-6): DGGITQSPKYLFRKEGQNVTLSCEQNLNHDAMYWYRQDPGQGLRLIYYSQIVNDFQKGDIAEGYSVSREKKESFPLTVTSAQKNPTAFYLCASRVASGANVLTFGAGSRLTVL.

The rearrangement links TRBV4-2 to TRBJ2-7, with 12 bases matching TRBD2. J lost 1 base, V lost 5 bases, and 3 bases had no gene match. Germline V gives CDR1 LGHNA, CDR2 YNFKEQ. CDR3 length: 15 amino acids. The CDR3 spells CASSTLAGGSYEQYF. DNA for the CDR3: TGTGCCAGCAGCACGCTAGCGGGGGGGTCCTACGAGCAGTACTTC.

The V call is TRBV5-1, the J call TRBJ1-1, with D uncertain. V was cut by 6 bases and J by 4 bases, with 16 bases left in between. Germline V CDR1 and CDR2: SGHRS, YFSETQ. This CDR3 comprises 14 residues. The CDR3 region is CASTLTGRTTEAFF. The CDR3 nucleotides are TGCGCCAGCACCCTTACCGGGCGCACCACTGAAGCTTTCTTT.

The chain joins TRBV5-1 to TRBJ1-3, with 8 positions matching TRBD1. Germline values: CDR1 SGHRS, CDR2 YFSETQ. Germline trimming cut 3 bases from V and 4 bases from J; bases unmatched to any gene: 6. This CDR3 has 15 amino acids. As DNA, the CDR3 is TGCGCCAGCAGCTCCCAGGGGGCGGGAGGAAACACCATATATTTT. As protein: CASSSQGAGGNTIYF.

V usage is TRBV7-2 and J usage is TRBJ1-5; D is possibly TRBD1 (5 bases). This CDR3 region has 17 residues. V was shortened by 5 bases and J by 8 bases, with 25 bases between the two germline ends. Germline CDR1 SGHTA, CDR2 FQGNSA. The CDR3 bases are TGTGCCAGCAGCGCTGATCAGGGTGTCGGCGGAGGAGAGCCCCAGCATTTT. Translating it yields CASSADQGVGGGEPQHF. Full variable domain (rest looked up from reference TRBV7-2 and TRBJ1-5): GAGVSQSPSNKVTEKGKDVELRCDPISGHTALYWYRQSLGQGLEFLIYFQGNSAPDKSGLPSDRFSAERTGGSVSTLTIQRTQQEDSAVYLCASSADQGVGGGEPQHFGDGTRLSIL.

The rearrangement uses TRBV19 and TRBJ2-6; D is unclear. V lost 5 bases and J lost 3, with 17 bases in between. Germline V gene sequence: CDR1 LNHDA, CDR2 SQIVND (reference sequence). CDR3 length: 17 amino acids. The CDR3 loop reads CASSSAGSFRGANVLTF. The CDR3, as DNA: TGTGCCAGTAGTTCGGCCGGGTCTTTTCGTGGGGCCAACGTCCTGACTTTC. The entire variable domain, with the rest obtained from reference TRBV19 and TRBJ2-6, is as follows: DGGITQSPKYLFRKEGQNVTLSCEQNLNHDAMYWYRQDPGQGLRLIYYSQIVNDFQKGDIAEGYSVSREKKESFPLTVTSAQKNPTAFYLCASSSAGSFRGANVLTFGAGSRLTVL.

The chain couples TRBV7-3 to TRBJ1-2; no reliable D call. CDR1 and CDR2 (germline): SGHTA, FQGTGA. V gave up 5 bases and J gave up 8 bases, with 12 bases separating them. This CDR3 is built from 12 residues. The CDR3 coding sequence is TGTGCCAGCAGCACCCCGGGCGGCGGCTACACCTTC. As protein: CASSTPGGGYTF.

This clone was picked up one time. The CDR3 reads CASSIEGTSWVADTQYF. Written as DNA, the CDR3 is TGTGCCAGTAGTATAGAGGGGACTAGCTGGGTGGCAGATACGCAGTATTTT. The chain is built from TRBV19 and TRBJ2-3; 9 nucleotides match TRBD2. The CDR3 consists of 17 residues. Germline assignment: CDR1 LNHDA and CDR2 SQIVND (reference sequence). V dropped 0 bases and J dropped 4; count of bases not matched to a gene: 8.